The 20 T cell receptor beta chains listed next were all sequenced from one sample in a study of cytomegalovirus exposure and HLA in healthy donors. Data came from immunoSEQ multiplex PCR; TCRdb stores just in-frame clones and leaves some out. The top ten hold less than 3% of the sample, which has tens of thousands of clones, around four fifths seen once. Material: PBMCs. Every receptor here comes from a man aged 25-45 years in good health and CMV-seronegative.

V is TRBV7-3 and J is TRBJ2-2; D call uncertain. V lost 1 base and J lost 4, with 7 bases in between. Germline lookup yields CDR1 SGHTA and CDR2 FQGTGA. This CDR3 has 14 amino acids. CDR3 in DNA: TGTGCCAGCAGCTTAAAGACATCCACCGGGGAGCTGTTTTTT. As protein: CASSLKTSTGELFF.

The chain is built from TRBV2 and TRBJ1-5; the D is unclear. Germline values: CDR1 SNHLY, CDR2 FYNNEI. V was clipped by 6 bases and J by 3 bases, with 9 bases between them. CDR3 size: 13 residues. CDR3 protein: CASSPEYNQPQHF. CDR3 DNA sequence: TGTGCCAGCAGCCCAGAATACAATCAGCCCCAGCATTTT.

This clone has only one observation. The rearrangement joins TRBV10-3 to TRBJ1-2, with D possibly TRBD1 on 5 matching bases. The V end was cut by 0 bases, the J end by 6 bases, with 11 bases between. The germline V gene encodes CDR1 ENHRY and CDR2 SYGVKD. The CDR3 has 14 residues. The CDR3 region has the DNA TGTGCCATCAGTGAGTCGGTAGGGGATGATGGCTACACCTTC. Translated, it gives CAISESVGDDGYTF.

This clone came up once. The V gene is TRBV27, the J gene TRBJ2-2; TRBD1 agrees at 8 bases. The V segment lost 2 bases and the J segment 7 bases; nucleotides outside the gene matches: 12. The germline CDR1 and CDR2 sequences are MNHEY and SMNVEV (reference sequence). CDR3 length: 17 residues. The CDR3 spells CASSLRSGPGGFGELFF. In DNA form, the CDR3 reads TGTGCCAGCAGTTTAAGGTCTGGGCCAGGGGGCTTCGGGGAGCTGTTTTTT.

CDR3 sequence reads: CASSLGVGQVYGYTF. In DNA, the CDR3 is TGTGCCAGCAGCTTAGGCGTCGGACAGGTTTATGGCTACACCTTC. V usage is TRBV5-4 and J usage is TRBJ1-2; TRBD1 agrees at 7 bases. V was pared by 2 bases and J by 5 bases, with 9 bases of the junction left unmatched. This CDR3 spans 15 amino acids. The germline V gene encodes CDR1 SGHNT and CDR2 YYREEE (reference sequence).

This rearrangement joins TRBV6-5 to TRBJ1-2; no clear D gene. V dropped 6 bases and J dropped 5 bases, with 16 bases sitting between them. This CDR3 comprises 14 residues. Germline values: CDR1 MNHEY, CDR2 SVGAGI. The CDR3 coding sequence is TGTGCCAGCAGGATTACATCCGGACTATATGGCTACACCTTC. It specifies CASRITSGLYGYTF.

Concerning this clone itself: Other DNA sequences in this specimen translate into the identical CDR3. The genes are TRBV5-1 and TRBJ2-2; 9 nucleotides agree with TRBD2. The CDR3 is 15 residues long. CDR1 is SGHRS, CDR2 YFSETQ, per germline. J gave up 1 base and V 2 bases, and 0 bases lay outside the gene matches. The CDR3 nucleotides read TGCGCCAGCAGCTTACTAGCGGGGAACACCGGGGAGCTGTTTTTT. It specifies CASSLLAGNTGELFF.

This rearrangement joins TRBV5-4 to TRBJ2-1; tentative D call: TRBD2 (5 bases). V was shortened by 4 bases and J by 4 bases, with 12 bases between the two germline ends. The CDR3 runs to 14 residues. Germline V gene lookup returns CDR1 SGHNT and CDR2 YYREEE (reference sequence). CDR3 bases: TGTGCCAGCAGCACACAGCGGTCGTACAATGAGCAGTTCTTC. Its translation: CASSTQRSYNEQFF. The variable domain in full, completed from reference TRBV5-4 and TRBJ2-1, reads ETGVTQSPTHLIKTRGQQVTLRCSSQSGHNTVSWYQQALGQGPQFIFQYYREEENGRGNFPPRFSGLQFPNYSSELNVNALELDDSALYLCASSTQRSYNEQFFGPGTRLTVL.

V and J are TRBV5-4 and TRBJ2-1; 8 nucleotides match TRBD1. Germline V CDR1 and CDR2: SGHNT, YYREEE (reference sequence). With V trimmed by 3 bases and J by 2 bases, 7 bases remained unmatched. The CDR3 is 16 amino acids. In DNA form, the CDR3 reads TGTGCCAGCAGCTCATACAGGGGGGCAACCTACAATGAGCAGTTCTTC. Encoded protein: CASSSYRGATYNEQFF.

The chain is built from TRBV6-1 and TRBJ2-1, with D maybe TRBD2 (6 bases). Germline V gene sequence: CDR1 MNHNS, CDR2 SASEGT. V shed 6 bases and J shed 3 bases, with 12 bases lying between them. This CDR3 has 14 amino acids. The CDR3 region is CASRQPGSYNEQFF. CDR3 DNA sequence: TGTGCCAGCAGGCAGCCCGGGAGCTACAATGAGCAGTTCTTC.

This clone was observed a handful of times. The rearrangement links TRBV29-1 to TRBJ1-2; tentative D call: TRBD1 (6 bases). The CDR3 contains 13 residues. CDR1 is SQVTM and CDR2 is ANQGSEA in the germline V gene. The V end was cut by 5 bases, the J end by 2 bases, with 12 bases between. The CDR3 coding sequence is TGCAGCGTTACAGGACAGTCCAACTATGGCTACACCTTC. As protein: CSVTGQSNYGYTF.

The chain joins TRBV5-1 to TRBJ2-3, with D possibly being TRBD1 (5 bases). This CDR3 is built from 15 residues. Trimming removed 4 bases at V and 2 bases at J, with 14 bases between. Germline values: CDR1 SGHRS, CDR2 YFSETQ. CDR3 residues: CASSPGISSTDTQYF. The CDR3 DNA follows: TGCGCCAGCAGCCCAGGGATTTCCTCCACAGATACGCAGTATTTT.

This chain links TRBV7-3 with TRBJ2-1; D is unresolved. The CDR3 is 15 amino acids. Trimming took off 2 bases at V and 3 bases at J, with 11 bases between the two ends. CDR1 is SGHTA and CDR2 is FQGTGA in the germline V gene. CDR3 bases: TGTGCCAGCAGCTTATCCCATAACTTCTACAATGAGCAGTTCTTC. Its protein is CASSLSHNFYNEQFF.

The rearrangement joins TRBV29-1 to TRBJ1-2, with TRBD1 matching 7 bases. Germline trimming cut 2 bases from V and 5 bases from J; bases unmatched to any gene: 8. The germline V gene encodes CDR1 SQVTM and CDR2 ANQGSEA. This CDR3 has 14 residues. CDR3 DNA: TGCAGCGTTGAACCTTGGGGGACAGATTATGGCTACACCTTC. Its protein is CSVEPWGTDYGYTF.

CDR3 bases: TGCGCCAGCAGCCAGGTAGGGGTGGAGACCCAGTACTTC. Translated, it gives CASSQVGVETQYF. The chain couples TRBV4-1 to TRBJ2-5; tentatively, D is TRBD1 (5 bases). Germline-derived CDR1 and CDR2 are MGHRA and YSYEKL. V lost 3 bases to trimming and J lost 5 bases, with 10 bases between them. The CDR3 length is 13 residues.

The CDR3 sequence: CATLDNGGTEAFF. CDR3 DNA: TGTGCCACCCTAGACAACGGGGGCACTGAAGCTTTCTTT. The rearrangement links TRBV28 to TRBJ1-1; D is possibly TRBD1 (5 bases). V was cut by 10 bases and J by 4 bases, with 16 bases left in between. Germline CDR1 reads MDHEN; CDR2 reads SYDVKM. The CDR3 covers 13 residues.

This clone was found a few times. The DNA for the CDR3 is TGCGCCAGCAGCCCCCAACAGGGGGCGGATGGCTACACCTTC. The encoded protein is CASSPQQGADGYTF. J is TRBJ1-2 and V is TRBV5-1; 9 bases are a match to TRBD1. With V trimmed by 4 bases and J by 6 bases, 7 bases remained unmatched. This CDR3 contains 14 residues. CDR1 and CDR2 from the germline V gene are SGHRS and YFSETQ.

V gene TRBV5-5 combines with J gene TRBJ1-5; D is undetermined. V lost 4 bases, J lost 4 bases, and 6 bases lay in between. The germline gives CDR1 SGHKS, CDR2 YYEKEE (reference sequence). The CDR3 is made up of 12 amino acids. The CDR3 coding sequence is TGTGCCAGCAGCGATCAGAATCAGCCCCAGCATTTT. Its protein product is CASSDQNQPQHF.

The chain uses TRBV5-1 and TRBJ2-3; 11 nucleotides align to TRBD2. The V segment lost 4 bases and the J segment 1 base; nucleotides outside the gene matches: 5. The CDR3 runs to 16 residues. CDR1 and CDR2 (germline): SGHRS, YFSETQ. The CDR3, as DNA: TGCGCCAGCAGCCAACAACTAGCGGGAGGCACAGATACGCAGTATTTT. The encoded protein is CASSQQLAGGTDTQYF.

CDR3 sequence: CASSLVRANTGELFF. For the CDR3, the DNA is TGTGCCAGCAGCTTGGTGAGGGCCAACACCGGGGAGCTGTTTTTT. The genes are TRBV5-6 and TRBJ2-2; D is perhaps TRBD2 (5 bases). Per germline, CDR1 SGHDT and CDR2 YYEEEE. V was clipped by 0 bases and J by 2 bases, with 8 bases between them. The CDR3 has 15 residues. Together with reference TRBV5-6 and TRBJ2-2, the CDR3 gives the full variable domain: DAGVTQSPTHLIKTRGQQVTLRCSPKSGHDTVSWYQQALGQGPQFIFQYYEEEERQRGNFPDRFSGHQFPNYSSELNVNALLLGDSALYLCASSLVRANTGELFFGEGSRLTVL.